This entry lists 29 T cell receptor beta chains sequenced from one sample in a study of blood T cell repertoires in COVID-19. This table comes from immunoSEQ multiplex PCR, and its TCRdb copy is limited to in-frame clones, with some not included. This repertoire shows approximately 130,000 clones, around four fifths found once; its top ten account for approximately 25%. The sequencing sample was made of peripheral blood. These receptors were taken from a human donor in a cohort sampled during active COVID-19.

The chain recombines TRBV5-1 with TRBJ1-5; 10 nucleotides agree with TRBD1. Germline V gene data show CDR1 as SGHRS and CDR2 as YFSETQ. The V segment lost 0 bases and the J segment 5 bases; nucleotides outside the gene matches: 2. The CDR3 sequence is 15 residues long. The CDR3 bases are TGCGCCAGCAGCTTGGATGGGACAGGGGATCAGCCCCAGCATTTT. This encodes CASSLDGTGDQPQHF. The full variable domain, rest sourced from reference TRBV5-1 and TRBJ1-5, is KAGVTQTPRYLIKTRGQQVTLSCSPISGHRSVSWYQQTPGQGLQFLFEYFSETQRNKGNFPGRFSGRQFSNSRSEMNVSTLELGDSALYLCASSLDGTGDQPQHFGDGTRLSIL.

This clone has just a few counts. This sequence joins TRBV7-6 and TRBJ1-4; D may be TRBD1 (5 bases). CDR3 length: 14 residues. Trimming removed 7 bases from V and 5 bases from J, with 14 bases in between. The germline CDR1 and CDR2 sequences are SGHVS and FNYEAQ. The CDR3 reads CASTSGGENEKLFF. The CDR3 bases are TGTGCCAGCACCAGCGGGGGTGAGAATGAAAAACTGTTTTTT. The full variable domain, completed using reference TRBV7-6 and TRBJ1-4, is GAGVSQSPRYKVTKRGQDVALRCDPISGHVSLYWYRQALGQGPEFLTYFNYEAQQDKSGLPNDRFSAERPEGSISTLTIQRTEQRDSAMYRCASTSGGENEKLFFGSGTQLSVL.

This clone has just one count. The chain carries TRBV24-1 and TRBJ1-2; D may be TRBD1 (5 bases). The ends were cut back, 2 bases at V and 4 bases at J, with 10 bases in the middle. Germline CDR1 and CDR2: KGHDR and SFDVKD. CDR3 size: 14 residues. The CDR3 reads CATSDSGLRYGYTF. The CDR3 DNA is TGTGCCACCAGTGATTCGGGACTACGCTATGGCTACACCTTC.

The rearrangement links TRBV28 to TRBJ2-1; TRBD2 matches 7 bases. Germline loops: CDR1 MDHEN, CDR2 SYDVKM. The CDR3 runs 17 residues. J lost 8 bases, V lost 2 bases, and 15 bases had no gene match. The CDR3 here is CASSLIPPGGSRDEQFF. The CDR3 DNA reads TGTGCCAGCAGTTTAATCCCTCCTGGCGGGAGTAGGGATGAGCAGTTCTTC. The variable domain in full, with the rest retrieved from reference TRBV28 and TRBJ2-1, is DVKVTQSSRYLVKRTGEKVFLECVQDMDHENMFWYRQDPGLGLRLIYFSYDVKMKEKGDIPEGYSVSREKKERFSLILESASTNQTSMYLCASSLIPPGGSRDEQFFGPGTRLTVL.

The CDR3 DNA follows: TGCGCCAGCAGTGTCGTGTCGGATCTCCCCCAGATCTGGAGAAGCAATCAGCCCCAGCATTTT. This sequence encodes CASSVVSDLPQIWRSNQPQHF. This chain connects TRBV10-1 to TRBJ1-5; unclear D gene. V was trimmed by 4 bases and J by 1 base, leaving 29 bases between them. The CDR3 has 21 residues. Germline values: CDR1 WNHNN, CDR2 SYGVQD (reference sequence).

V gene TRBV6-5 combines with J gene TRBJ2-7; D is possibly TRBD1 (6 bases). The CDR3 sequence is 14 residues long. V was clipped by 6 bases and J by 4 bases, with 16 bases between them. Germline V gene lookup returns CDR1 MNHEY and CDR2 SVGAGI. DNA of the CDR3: TGTGCCAGCAGCGACTCTCGCCAGGGGTACGAGCAGTACTTC. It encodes CASSDSRQGYEQYF.

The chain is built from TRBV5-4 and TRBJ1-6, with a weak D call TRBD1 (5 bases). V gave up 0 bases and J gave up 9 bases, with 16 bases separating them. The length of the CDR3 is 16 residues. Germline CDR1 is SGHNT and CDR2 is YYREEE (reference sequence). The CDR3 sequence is CASSLGLGGIFSPLHF. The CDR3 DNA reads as TGTGCCAGCAGCTTGGGACTCGGGGGTATATTTTCACCCCTCCACTTT.

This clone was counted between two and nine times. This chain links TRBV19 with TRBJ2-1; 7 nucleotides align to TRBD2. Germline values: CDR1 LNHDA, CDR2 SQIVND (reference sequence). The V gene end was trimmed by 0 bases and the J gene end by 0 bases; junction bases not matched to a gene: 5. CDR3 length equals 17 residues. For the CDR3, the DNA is TGTGCCAGTAGTATAGATCGGGGCGGGAGCTCCTACAATGAGCAGTTCTTC. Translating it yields CASSIDRGGSSYNEQFF.

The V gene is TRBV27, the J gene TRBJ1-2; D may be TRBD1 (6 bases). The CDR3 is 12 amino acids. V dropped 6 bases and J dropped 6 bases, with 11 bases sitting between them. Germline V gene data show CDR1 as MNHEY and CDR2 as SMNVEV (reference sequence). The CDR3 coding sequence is TGTGCCAGCAGCCCGACAGGAGATGGCTACACCTTC. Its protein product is CASSPTGDGYTF.

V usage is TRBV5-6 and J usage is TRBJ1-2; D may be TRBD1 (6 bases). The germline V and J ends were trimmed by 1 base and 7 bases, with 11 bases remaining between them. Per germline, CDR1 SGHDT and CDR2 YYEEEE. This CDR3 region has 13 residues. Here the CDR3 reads CASSLPGERGYTF. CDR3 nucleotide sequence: TGTGCCAGCAGCTTGCCAGGGGAGCGTGGCTACACCTTC.

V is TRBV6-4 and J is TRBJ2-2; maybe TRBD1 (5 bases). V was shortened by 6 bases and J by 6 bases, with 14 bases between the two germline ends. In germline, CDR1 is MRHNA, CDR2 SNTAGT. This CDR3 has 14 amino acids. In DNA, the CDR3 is TGTGCCAGCAGCATTCAGGGCGGAGCCGGGGAGCTGTTTTTT. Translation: CASSIQGGAGELFF.

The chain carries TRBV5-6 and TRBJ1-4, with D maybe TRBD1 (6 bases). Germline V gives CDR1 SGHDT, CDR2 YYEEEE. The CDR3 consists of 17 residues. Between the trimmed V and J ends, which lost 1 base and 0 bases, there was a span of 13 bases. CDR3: CASSLKTGSPTNEKLFF. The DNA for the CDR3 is TGTGCCAGCAGCTTGAAAACAGGGAGCCCAACTAATGAAAAACTGTTTTTT. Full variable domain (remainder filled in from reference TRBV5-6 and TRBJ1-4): DAGVTQSPTHLIKTRGQQVTLRCSPKSGHDTVSWYQQALGQGPQFIFQYYEEEERQRGNFPDRFSGHQFPNYSSELNVNALLLGDSALYLCASSLKTGSPTNEKLFFGSGTQLSVL.

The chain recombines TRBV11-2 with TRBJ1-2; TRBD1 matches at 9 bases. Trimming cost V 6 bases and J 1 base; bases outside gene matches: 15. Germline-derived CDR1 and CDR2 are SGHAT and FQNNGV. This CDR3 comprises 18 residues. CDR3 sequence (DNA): TGTGCCAGCAGTTCAATCCGGGACAGGGCCCGATATAACTATGGCTACACCTTC. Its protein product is CASSSIRDRARYNYGYTF.

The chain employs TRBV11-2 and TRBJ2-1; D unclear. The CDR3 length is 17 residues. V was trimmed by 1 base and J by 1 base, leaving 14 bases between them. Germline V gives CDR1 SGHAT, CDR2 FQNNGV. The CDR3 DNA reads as TGTGCCAGCAGCTTAGGGATCCCCCAAGCGTCCTACAATGAGCAGTTCTTC. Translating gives CASSLGIPQASYNEQFF.

CDR3 DNA sequence: TGTGCCAGCAGTTCAGGAATGGGGGCGCGGGGGCAAGAGACCCAGTACTTC. Protein: CASSSGMGARGQETQYF. V and J are TRBV6-2 or TRBV6-3 and TRBJ2-5; a weak D match, TRBD2 (7 bases). Germline CDR1 and CDR2: MNHEY and SVGEGT. Trimming cost V 4 bases and J 2 bases, with 20 bases left between them. The CDR3 is 17 amino acids.

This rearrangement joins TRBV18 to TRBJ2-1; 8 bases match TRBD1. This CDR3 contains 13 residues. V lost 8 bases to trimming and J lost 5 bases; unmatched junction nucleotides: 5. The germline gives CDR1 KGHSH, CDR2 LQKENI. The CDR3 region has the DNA TGTGCCAGCAAACAGGGGGGAAACAATGAGCAGTTCTTC. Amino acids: CASKQGGNNEQFF.

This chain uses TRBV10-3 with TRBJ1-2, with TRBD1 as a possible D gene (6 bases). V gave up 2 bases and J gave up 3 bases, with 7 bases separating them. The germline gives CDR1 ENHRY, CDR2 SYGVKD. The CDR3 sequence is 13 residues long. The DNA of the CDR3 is TGTGCCATCAGTGAGGGGGGCTACTATGGCTACACCTTC. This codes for CAISEGGYYGYTF.

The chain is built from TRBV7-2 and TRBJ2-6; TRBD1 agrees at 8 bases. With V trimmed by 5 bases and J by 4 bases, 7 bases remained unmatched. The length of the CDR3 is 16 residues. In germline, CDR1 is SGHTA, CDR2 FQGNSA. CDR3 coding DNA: TGTGCCAGCAGCCTCTCGACAGGGGCCGGGGCCAACGTCCTGACTTTC. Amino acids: CASSLSTGAGANVLTF.

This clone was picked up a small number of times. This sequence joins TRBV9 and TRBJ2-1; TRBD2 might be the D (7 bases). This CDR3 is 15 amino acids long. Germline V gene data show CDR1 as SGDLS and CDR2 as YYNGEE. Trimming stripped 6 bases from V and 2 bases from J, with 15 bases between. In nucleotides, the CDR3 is TGTGCCAGCACCATGGGGGGGCAGACCTACAATGAGCAGTTCTTC. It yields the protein CASTMGGQTYNEQFF.

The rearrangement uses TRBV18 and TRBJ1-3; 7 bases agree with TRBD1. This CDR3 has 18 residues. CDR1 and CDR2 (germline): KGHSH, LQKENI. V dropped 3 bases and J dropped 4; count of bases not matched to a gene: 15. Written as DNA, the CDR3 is TGTGCCAGCTCACCGTATGGGACAGCCTCATCTCGCGGAAACACCATATATTTT. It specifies CASSPYGTASSRGNTIYF.

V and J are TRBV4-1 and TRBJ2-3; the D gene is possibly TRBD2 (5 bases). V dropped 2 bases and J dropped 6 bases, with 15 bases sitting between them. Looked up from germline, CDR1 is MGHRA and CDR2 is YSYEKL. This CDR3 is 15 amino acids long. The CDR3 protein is CASSQWTAAIDTQYF. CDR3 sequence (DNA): TGCGCCAGCAGCCAATGGACTGCAGCTATCGATACGCAGTATTTT.

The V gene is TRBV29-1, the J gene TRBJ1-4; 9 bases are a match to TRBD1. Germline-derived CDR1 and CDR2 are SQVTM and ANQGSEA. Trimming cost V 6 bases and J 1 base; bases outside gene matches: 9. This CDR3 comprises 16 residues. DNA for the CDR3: TGCAGCGTCGCGGGACAGGGAGGGGGAACTAATGAAAAACTGTTTTTT. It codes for CSVAGQGGGTNEKLFF.

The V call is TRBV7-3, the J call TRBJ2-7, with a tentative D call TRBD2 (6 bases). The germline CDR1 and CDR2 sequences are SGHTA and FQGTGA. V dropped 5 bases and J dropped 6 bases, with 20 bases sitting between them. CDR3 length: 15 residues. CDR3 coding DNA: TGTGCCAGCAGCCCGAGTCCGGGAGTCTGGCGCGAGCAGTACTTC. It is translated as CASSPSPGVWREQYF.

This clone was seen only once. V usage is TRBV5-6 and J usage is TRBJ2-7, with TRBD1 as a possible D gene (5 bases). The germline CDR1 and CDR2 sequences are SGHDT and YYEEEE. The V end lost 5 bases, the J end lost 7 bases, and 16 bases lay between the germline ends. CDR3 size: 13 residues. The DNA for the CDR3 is TGTGCCAGCAGTTTCGACTTAAGGGGTGAGCAGTACTTC. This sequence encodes CASSFDLRGEQYF.

The CDR3 reads CASSLAGPRSGLAYEQYF. The CDR3 DNA is TGTGCCAGCAGCTTAGCAGGGCCCCGGAGTGGACTAGCCTACGAGCAGTACTTC. The rearrangement joins TRBV7-6 to TRBJ2-7; 7 nucleotides align to TRBD2. The CDR3 loop spans 18 amino acids. Germline V CDR1 and CDR2: SGHVS, FNYEAQ. With V trimmed by 0 bases and J by 2 bases, 13 bases remained unmatched.

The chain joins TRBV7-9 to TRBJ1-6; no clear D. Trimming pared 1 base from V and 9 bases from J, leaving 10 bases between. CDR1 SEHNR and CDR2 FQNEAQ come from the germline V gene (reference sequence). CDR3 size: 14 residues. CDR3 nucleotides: TGTGCCAGCAGCTTAGATAGTCGTAGTTCACCCCTCCACTTT. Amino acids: CASSLDSRSSPLHF.

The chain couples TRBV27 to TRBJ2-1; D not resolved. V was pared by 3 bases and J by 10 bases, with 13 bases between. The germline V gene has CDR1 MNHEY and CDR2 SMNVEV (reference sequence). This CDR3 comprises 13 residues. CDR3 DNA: TGTGCCAGCAGTTTTCGCGACACCCTAGAGCAGTTCTTC. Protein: CASSFRDTLEQFF.

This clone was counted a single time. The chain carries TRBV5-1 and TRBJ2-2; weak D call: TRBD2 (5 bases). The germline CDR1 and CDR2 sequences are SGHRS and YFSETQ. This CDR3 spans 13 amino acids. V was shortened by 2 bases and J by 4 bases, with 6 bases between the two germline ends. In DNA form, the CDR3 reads TGCGCCAGCAGCTTACTAGGCACCGGGGAGCTGTTTTTT. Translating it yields CASSLLGTGELFF.

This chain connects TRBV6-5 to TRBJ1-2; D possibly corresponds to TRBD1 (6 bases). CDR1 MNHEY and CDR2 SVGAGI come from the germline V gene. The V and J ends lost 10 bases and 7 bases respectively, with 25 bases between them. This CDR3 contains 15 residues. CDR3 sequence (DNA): TGTGCCACCAAGTCGGGGGGGGGCCACTCGGCTGGCTACACCTTC. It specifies CATKSGGGHSAGYTF.